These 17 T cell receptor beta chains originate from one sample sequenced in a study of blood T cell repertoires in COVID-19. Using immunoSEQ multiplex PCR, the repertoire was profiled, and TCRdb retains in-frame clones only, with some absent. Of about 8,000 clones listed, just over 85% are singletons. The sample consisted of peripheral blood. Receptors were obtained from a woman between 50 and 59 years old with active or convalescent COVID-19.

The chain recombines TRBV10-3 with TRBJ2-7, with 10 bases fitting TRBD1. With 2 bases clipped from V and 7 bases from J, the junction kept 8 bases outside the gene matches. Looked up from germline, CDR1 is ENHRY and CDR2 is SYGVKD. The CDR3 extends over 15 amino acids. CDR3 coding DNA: TGTGCCATCAGTGAGCAAGGGACAGGGGAAGGGGAGCAGTACTTC. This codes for CAISEQGTGEGEQYF.

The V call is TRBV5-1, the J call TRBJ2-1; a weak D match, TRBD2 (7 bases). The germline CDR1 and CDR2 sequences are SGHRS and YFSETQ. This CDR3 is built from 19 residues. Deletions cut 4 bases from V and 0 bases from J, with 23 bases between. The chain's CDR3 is CASSEVSGDTFSSYNEQFF. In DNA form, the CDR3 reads TGCGCCAGCAGCGAGGTGAGCGGGGACACATTTAGCTCCTACAATGAGCAGTTCTTC.

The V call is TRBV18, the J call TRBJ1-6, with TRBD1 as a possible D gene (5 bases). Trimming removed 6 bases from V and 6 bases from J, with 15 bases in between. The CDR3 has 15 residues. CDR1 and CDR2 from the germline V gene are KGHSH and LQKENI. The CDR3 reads CASSPRQNLNSPLHF. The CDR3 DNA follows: TGTGCCAGCTCGCCTCGACAGAACCTTAATTCACCCCTCCACTTT.

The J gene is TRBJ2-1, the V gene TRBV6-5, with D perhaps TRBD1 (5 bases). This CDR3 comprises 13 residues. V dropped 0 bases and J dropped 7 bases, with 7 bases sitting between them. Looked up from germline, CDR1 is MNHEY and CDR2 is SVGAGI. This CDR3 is CASSYSRTNEQFF. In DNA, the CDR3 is TGTGCCAGCAGTTACTCCCGGACAAATGAGCAGTTCTTC.

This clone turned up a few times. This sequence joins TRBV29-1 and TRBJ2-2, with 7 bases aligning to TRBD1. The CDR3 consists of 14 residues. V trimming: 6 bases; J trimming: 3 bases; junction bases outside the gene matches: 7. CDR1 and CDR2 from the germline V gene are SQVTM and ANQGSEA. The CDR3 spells CSVGRGTDTGELFF. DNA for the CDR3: TGCAGCGTCGGTAGGGGGACAGACACCGGGGAGCTGTTTTTT.

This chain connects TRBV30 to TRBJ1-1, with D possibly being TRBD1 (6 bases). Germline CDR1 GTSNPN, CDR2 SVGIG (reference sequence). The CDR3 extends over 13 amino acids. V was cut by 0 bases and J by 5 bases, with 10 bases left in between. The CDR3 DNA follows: TGTGCCTGGAGTGTAGGGGGGGAGACTGAAGCTTTCTTT. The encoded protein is CAWSVGGETEAFF.

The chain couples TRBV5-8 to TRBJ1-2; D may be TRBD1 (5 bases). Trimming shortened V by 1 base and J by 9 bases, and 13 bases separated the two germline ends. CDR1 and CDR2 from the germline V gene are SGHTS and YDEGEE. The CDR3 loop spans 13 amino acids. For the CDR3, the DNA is TGTGCCAGCAGCTTGTGGGCAGGGATTAGCTACACCTTC. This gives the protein CASSLWAGISYTF.

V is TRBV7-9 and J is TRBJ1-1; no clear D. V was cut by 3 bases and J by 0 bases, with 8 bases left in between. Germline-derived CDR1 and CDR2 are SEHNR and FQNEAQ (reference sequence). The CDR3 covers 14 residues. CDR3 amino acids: CASSFPGMNTEAFF. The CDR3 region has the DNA TGTGCCAGCAGCTTTCCGGGGATGAACACTGAAGCTTTCTTT.

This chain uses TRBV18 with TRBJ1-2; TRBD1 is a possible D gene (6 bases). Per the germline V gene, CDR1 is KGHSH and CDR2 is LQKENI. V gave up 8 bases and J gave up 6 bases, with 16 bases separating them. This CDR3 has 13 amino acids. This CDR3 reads CASAGQFSDGYTF. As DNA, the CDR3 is TGTGCCAGCGCAGGACAGTTCAGCGATGGCTACACCTTC. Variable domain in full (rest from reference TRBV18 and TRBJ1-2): NAGVMQNPRHLVRRRGQEARLRCSPMKGHSHVYWYRQLPEEGLKFMVYLQKENIIDESGMPKERFSAEFPKEGPSILRIQQVVRGDSAAYFCASAGQFSDGYTFGSGTRLTVV.

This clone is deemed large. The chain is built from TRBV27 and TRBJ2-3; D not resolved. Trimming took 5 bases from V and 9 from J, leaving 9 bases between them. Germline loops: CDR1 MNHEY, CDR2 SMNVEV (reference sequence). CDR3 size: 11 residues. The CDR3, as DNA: TGTGCCAGCAGTGACGAGGAGACGCAGTATTTT. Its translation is CASSDEETQYF.

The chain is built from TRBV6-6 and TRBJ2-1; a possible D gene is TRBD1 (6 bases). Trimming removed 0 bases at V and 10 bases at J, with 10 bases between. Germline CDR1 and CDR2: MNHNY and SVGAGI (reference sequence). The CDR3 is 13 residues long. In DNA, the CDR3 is TGTGCCAGCAGTTACTCGGGGACATCGGAGCAGTTCTTC. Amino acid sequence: CASSYSGTSEQFF.

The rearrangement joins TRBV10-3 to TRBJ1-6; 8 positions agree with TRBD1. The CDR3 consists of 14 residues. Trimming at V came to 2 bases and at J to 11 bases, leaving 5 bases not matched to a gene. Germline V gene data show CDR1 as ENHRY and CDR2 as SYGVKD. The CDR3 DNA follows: TGTGCCATCAGTGAGGGACAGGGAATGGCACCCCTCCACTTT. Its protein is CAISEGQGMAPLHF.

Here the CDR3 reads CASSLMGPGQGIHGYTF. The DNA for the CDR3 is TGTGCCAGCAGCTTAATGGGGCCGGGACAGGGTATTCATGGCTACACCTTC. This rearrangement joins TRBV7-3 to TRBJ1-2; 9 bases fit TRBD1. V was pared by 1 base and J by 6 bases, with 12 bases of the junction left unmatched. CDR1 SGHTA and CDR2 FQGTGA come from the germline V gene. The CDR3 sequence is 17 residues long.

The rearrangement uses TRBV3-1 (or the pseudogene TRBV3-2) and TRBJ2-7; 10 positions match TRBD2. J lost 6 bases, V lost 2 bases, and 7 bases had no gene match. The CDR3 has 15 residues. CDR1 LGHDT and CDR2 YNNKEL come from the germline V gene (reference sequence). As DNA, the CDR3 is TGTGCCAGCAGCCAAAGGGTAGCGGGAGGATTCGAGCAGTACTTC. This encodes CASSQRVAGGFEQYF.

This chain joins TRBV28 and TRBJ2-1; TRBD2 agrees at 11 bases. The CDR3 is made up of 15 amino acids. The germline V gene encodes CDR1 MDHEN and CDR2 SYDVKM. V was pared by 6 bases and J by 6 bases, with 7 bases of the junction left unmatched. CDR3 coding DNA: TGTGCCAGCAGGGGTAGCGGGAGGGCCATCAATGAGCAGTTCTTC. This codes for CASRGSGRAINEQFF.

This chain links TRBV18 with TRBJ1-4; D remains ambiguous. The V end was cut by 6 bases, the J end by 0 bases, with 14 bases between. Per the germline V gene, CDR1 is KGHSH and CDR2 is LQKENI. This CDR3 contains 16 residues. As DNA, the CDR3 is TGTGCCAGCTCCCGCAATCGGGGTTCAACTAATGAAAAACTGTTTTTT. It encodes CASSRNRGSTNEKLFF. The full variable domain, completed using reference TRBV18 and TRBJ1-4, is NAGVMQNPRHLVRRRGQEARLRCSPMKGHSHVYWYRQLPEEGLKFMVYLQKENIIDESGMPKERFSAEFPKEGPSILRIQQVVRGDSAAYFCASSRNRGSTNEKLFFGSGTQLSVL.

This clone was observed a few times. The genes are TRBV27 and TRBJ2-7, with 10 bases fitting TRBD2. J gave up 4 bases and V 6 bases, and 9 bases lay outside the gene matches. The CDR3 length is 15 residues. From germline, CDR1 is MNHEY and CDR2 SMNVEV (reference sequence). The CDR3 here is CASSWASGSTYEQYF. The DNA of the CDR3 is TGTGCCAGCAGCTGGGCTAGCGGGAGTACTTACGAGCAGTACTTC.